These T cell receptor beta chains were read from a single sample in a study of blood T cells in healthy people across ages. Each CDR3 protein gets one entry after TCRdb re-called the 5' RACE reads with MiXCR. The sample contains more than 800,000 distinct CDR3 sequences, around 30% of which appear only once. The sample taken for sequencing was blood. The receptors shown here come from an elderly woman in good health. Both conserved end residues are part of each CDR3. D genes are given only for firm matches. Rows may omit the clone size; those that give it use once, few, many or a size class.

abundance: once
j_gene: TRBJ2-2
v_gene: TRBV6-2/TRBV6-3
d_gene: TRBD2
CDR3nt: TGTGCCAGCAGATGGACTAGCCTGGGCACCGGGGAGCTGTTTTTT
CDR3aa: CASRWTSLGTGELFF

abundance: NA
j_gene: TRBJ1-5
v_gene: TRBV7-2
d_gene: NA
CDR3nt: TGTGCCAGCAGCCCGGGGGATCATCAGCCCCAGCATTTT
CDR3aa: CASSPGDHQPQHF

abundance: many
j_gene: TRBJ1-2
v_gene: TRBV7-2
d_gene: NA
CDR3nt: TGTGCCAGCAGCTTATACCTTCGGGGCACCCCCCTAGAAGGCTACACCTTC
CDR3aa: CASSLYLRGTPLEGYTF

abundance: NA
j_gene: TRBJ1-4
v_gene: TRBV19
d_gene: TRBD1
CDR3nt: TGTGCCACCGAGACCGGGACAGGTGAAAAACTGTTTTTT
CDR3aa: CATETGTGEKLFF

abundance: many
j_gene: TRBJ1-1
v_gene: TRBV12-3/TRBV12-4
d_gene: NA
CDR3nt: TGTGCCAGCAGAGACGTCGGGACAGAAGCTTTCTTT
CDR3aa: CASRDVGTEAFF

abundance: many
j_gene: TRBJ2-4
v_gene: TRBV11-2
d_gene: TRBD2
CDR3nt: TGTGCCAGCAGCTTAGAACTAGCGGGGGGGAGAAGTCAGTACTTC
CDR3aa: CASSLELAGGRSQYF

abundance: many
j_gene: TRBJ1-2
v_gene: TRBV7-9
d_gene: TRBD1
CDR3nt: TGTGCCAGCGGTCGACAGGGGGCGCGGGATGGCTACACCTTC
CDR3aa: CASGRQGARDGYTF

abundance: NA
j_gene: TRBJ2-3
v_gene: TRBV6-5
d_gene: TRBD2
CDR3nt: TGTGCCAGCATAGAGACCTACCGGGGGGGCTCTTTAGATACGCAGTATTTT
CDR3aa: CASIETYRGGSLDTQYF

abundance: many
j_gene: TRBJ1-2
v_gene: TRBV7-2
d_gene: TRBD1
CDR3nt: TGTGCCAGCAGCCCCCGGGGTGGCAGGAGAGAGGAGTCCCGGGACAGGGGGAACTATGGCTACACCTTC
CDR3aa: CASSPRGGRREESRDRGNYGYTF

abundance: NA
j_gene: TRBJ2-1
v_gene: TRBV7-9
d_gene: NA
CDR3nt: TGTGTCGGCAGCTCGGGACACCTCGTATACAATGAGCAGTTCTTC
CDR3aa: CVGSSGHLVYNEQFF

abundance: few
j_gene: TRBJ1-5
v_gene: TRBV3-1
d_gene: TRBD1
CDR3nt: TGTGCCAGCAGCGCGACAGGGGTCAGCAATCAGCCCCAGCATTTT
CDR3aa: CASSATGVSNQPQHF

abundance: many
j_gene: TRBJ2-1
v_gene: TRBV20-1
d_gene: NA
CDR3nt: TGCAGTGCTAGCGGACATATCTCCTACAATGAGCAGTTCTTC
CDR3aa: CSASGHISYNEQFF

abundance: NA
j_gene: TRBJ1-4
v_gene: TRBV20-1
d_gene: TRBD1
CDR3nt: TGCAGTGCTAGAGATCCCAGGGGGCTTGAAAAACTGTTTTTT
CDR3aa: CSARDPRGLEKLFF

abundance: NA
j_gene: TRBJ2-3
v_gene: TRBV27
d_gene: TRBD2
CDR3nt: TGTGCCAGCAGCCCTCGGGGGGTTAGCACAGATACGCAGTATTTT
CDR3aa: CASSPRGVSTDTQYF

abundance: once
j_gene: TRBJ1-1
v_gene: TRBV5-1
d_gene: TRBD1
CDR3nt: TGCGCCAGCAGCCGTCTGGACAGGGCGAACACTGAAGCTTTCTTT
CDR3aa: CASSRLDRANTEAFF

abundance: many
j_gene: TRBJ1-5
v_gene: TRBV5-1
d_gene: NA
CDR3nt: TGCGCCAGCAGCCCGGAGGGGGATCAGCCCCAGCATTTT
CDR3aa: CASSPEGDQPQHF

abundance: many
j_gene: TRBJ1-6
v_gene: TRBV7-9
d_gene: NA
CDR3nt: TGTGCCAGCAGCCCCAGTGCGGCGAGGAATTCACCCCTCCACTTT
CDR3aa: CASSPSAARNSPLHF

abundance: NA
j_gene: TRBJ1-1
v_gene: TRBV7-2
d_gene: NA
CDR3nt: TGTGCCAGCAGCTTAGCATCCCAAACTGAAGCTTTCTTT
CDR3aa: CASSLASQTEAFF

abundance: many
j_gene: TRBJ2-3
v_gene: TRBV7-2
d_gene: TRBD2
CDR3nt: TGTGCCAGCAGCCAAGAGGCGGGGGTCAACACAGATACGCAGTATTTT
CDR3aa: CASSQEAGVNTDTQYF

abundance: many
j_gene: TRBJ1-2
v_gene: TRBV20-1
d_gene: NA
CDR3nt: TGCAGTGCTAGAGGGTCCCTGAACTATGGCTACACCTTC
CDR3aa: CSARGSLNYGYTF

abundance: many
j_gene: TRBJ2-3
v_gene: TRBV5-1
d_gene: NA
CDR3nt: TGCGCCAGCAGCCAATCGACTAGCACAGATACGCAGTATTTT
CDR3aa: CASSQSTSTDTQYF

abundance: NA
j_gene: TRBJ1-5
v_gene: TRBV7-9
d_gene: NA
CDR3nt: TGTGCCAGCAGCCCCGGCGGGGGGAGAATGACAAATCAGCCCCAGCATTTT
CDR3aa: CASSPGGGRMTNQPQHF

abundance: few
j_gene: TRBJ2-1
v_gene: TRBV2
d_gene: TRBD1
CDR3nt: TGTGCCAGCAATCCGGGACAGCGTTACAATGAGCAGTTCTTC
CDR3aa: CASNPGQRYNEQFF

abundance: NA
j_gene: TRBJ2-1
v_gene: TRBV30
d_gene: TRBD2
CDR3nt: TGTGCCTGGATCGGGTCCGGGACTAACTCCTACAATGAGCAGTTCTTC
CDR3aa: CAWIGSGTNSYNEQFF

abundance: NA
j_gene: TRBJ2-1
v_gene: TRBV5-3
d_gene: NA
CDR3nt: TGTGCCAGAAGCTTGGCTATGTCTCCGGGACCCACCAACTCCTACAATGAGCAGTTCTTC
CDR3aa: CARSLAMSPGPTNSYNEQFF

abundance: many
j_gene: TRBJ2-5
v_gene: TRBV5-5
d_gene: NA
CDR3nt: TGTGCCAGCAGCTTGGGGTATGGGCAGCAAGAGACCCAGTACTTC
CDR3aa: CASSLGYGQQETQYF

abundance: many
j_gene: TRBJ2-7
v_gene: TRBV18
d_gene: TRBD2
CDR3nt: TGTGCCAGCTCACCGCGGGGGGGCCTAATGGCGATCGGCTACGAGCAGTACTTC
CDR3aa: CASSPRGGLMAIGYEQYF

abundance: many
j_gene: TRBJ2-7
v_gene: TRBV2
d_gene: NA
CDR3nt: TGTGCCAGCAGTGAAGCCCGACGGAGGGAGCAGTACTTC
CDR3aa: CASSEARRREQYF

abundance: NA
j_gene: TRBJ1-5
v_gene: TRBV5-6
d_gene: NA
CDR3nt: TGTGCCAGCAGCTTGGCCGCAGCAAAAGATCAGCCCCAGCATTTT
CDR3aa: CASSLAAAKDQPQHF

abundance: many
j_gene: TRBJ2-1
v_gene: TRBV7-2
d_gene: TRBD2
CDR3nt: TGTGCCAGCAGCTCTTCCACTAGCGTCAATGAGCAGTTCTTC
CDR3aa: CASSSSTSVNEQFF

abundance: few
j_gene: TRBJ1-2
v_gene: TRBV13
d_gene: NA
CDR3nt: TGTGCCAGCAGCAGACAAGGGAGGTTTGGCTACACCTTC
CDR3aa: CASSRQGRFGYTF

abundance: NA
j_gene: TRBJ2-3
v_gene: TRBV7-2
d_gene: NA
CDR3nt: TGTGCCAGCAGCTTGGCGCCGGCTAGCAGCACAGATACGCAGTATTTT
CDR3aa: CASSLAPASSTDTQYF

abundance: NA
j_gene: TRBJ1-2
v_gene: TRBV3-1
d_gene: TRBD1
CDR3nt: TGTGCCAGCAGCACCCGGACAGGGATGAGGGGCTACATCTTC
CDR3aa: CASSTRTGMRGYIF

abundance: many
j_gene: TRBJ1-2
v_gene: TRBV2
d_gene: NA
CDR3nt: TGTGCCAGCAGTGAAAGGGTTGGCTACACCTTC
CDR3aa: CASSERVGYTF

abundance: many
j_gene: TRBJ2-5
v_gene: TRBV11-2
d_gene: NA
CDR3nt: TGTGCCAGCAGCTTGGGCTACAAGGAGACCCAGTACTTC
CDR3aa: CASSLGYKETQYF

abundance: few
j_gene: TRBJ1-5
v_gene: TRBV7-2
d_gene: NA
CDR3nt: TGTGCCAGCAGCCCCGGGACCGTCCCCCAGCCCCAGCATTTT
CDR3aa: CASSPGTVPQPQHF

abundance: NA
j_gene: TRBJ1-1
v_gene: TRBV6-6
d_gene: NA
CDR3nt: TGTGCCTGCAGTTCATCACCTCAGGACATAATGGGCACTGAAGCTTTCTTT
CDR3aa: CACSSSPQDIMGTEAFF

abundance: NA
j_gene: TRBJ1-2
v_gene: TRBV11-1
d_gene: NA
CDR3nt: TGTGCCAGCAGCTCAGCGGGGGTCGGGTATGGCTACACCTTC
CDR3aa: CASSSAGVGYGYTF

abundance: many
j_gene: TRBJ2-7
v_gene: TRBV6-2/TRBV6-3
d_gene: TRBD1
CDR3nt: TGTGCCAGCAGCAGCGCGGGGACAGGGTACTACGAGCAGTACTTC
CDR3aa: CASSSAGTGYYEQYF

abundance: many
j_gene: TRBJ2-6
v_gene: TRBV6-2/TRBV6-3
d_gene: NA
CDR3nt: TGTGCCAGCAGTTACTCGAAGGGGGCCAACGTCCTGACTTTC
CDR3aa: CASSYSKGANVLTF

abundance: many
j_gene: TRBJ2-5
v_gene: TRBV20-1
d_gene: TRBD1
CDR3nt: TGCAGTGCTAGCTCCCGGACAGGTTCGGGTTTGCAGTACTTC
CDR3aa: CSASSRTGSGLQYF

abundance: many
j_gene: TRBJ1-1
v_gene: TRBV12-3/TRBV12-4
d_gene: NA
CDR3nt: TGTGCCACAACTCCTCAGAACACTGAAGCTTTCTTT
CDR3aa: CATTPQNTEAFF

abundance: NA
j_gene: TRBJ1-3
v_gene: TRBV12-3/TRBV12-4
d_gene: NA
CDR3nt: TGTGCCAGCAGTCCGACCGGAGGGGGGCCTGGAAACACCATATATTTT
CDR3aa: CASSPTGGGPGNTIYF

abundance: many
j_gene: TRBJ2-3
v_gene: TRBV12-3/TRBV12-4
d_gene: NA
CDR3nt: TGTGCCAGCAAGCCACAGGGCAACCAACCCACAGATACGCAGTATTTT
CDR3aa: CASKPQGNQPTDTQYF

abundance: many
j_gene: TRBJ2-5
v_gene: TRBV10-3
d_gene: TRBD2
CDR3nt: TGTGCCACTTCAAGCGGGGGGCAAGAGACCCAGTACTTC
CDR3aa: CATSSGGQETQYF

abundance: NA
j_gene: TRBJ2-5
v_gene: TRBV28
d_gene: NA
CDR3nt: TGTGCCAGCAGTTTATGGGCCGGGGAGACCCAGTACTTC
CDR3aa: CASSLWAGETQYF

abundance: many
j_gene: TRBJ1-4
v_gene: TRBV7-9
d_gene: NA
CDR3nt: TGTGCCAGCAGCCGCGCCCAGACAGGCGCCAATGAAAAACTGTTTTTT
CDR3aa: CASSRAQTGANEKLFF